The present entry profiles one T cell receptor beta chain with its context. The antigen remains unidentified. The assay was immunoSEQ multiplex PCR, and TCRdb's table has in-frame clones only and misses some. The sample carries 55,000 to 70,000 clones, around 83% recorded once. This sample is part of a study of OX40 agonist ivuxolimab in advanced cancers. Study-wide context: Having had anti-PD-1, anti-PD-L1 or anti-CTLA-4 therapy before was allowed, and roughly 40% had some. One hepatocellular carcinoma and two cutaneous melanoma patients partially responded. Study observations and caveats: The mean number of expanded clones was higher in CD8+ T cells than in CD4+.

Germline V CDR1 and CDR2: DFQATT, SNEGSKA (reference sequence). The CDR3 length is 11 residues. Trimming removed 3 bases from V and 6 bases from J, with 6 bases in between. The rearrangement uses TRBV20-1 and TRBJ2-1; no firm D call. The sequenced sample was CD4+ or CD8+ T cells sorted from blood, obtained in a trial of the OX40 agonist ivuxolimab. This TCR derives from an adult with an advanced solid tumor such as melanoma, head and neck, liver or kidney cancer. CDR3 sequence reads: CSASLRNEQFF. The CDR3 bases are TGCAGTGCTAGTCTTCGCAATGAGCAGTTCTTC.